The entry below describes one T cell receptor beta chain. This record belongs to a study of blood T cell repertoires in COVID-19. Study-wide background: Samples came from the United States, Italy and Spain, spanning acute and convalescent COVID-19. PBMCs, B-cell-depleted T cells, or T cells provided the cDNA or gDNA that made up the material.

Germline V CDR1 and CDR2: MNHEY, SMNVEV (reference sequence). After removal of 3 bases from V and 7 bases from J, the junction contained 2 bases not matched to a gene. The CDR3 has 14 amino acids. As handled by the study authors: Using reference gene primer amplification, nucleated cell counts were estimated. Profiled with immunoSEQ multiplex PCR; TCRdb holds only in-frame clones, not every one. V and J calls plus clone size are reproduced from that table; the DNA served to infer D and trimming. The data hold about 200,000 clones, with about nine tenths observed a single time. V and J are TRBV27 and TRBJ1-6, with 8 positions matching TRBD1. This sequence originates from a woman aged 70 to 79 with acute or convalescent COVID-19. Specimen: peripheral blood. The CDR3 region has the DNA TGTGCCAGCAGTTTTGGGACAGGAAATTCACCCCTCCACTTT. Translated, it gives CASSFGTGNSPLHF.